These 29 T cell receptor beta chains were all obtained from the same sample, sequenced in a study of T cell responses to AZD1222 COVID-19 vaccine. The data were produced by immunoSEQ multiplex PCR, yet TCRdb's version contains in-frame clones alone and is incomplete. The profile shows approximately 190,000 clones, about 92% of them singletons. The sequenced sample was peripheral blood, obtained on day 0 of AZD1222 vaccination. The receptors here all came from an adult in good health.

The CDR3 sequence: CASSSGQGDQPQHF. The CDR3 DNA sequence: TGTGCCAGCAGCTCCGGACAGGGGGATCAGCCCCAGCATTTT. V and J are TRBV7-9 and TRBJ1-5; 10 bases map to TRBD1. The germline gives CDR1 SEHNR, CDR2 FQNEAQ (reference sequence). The CDR3 covers 14 residues. V dropped 4 bases and J dropped 5; count of bases not matched to a gene: 2.

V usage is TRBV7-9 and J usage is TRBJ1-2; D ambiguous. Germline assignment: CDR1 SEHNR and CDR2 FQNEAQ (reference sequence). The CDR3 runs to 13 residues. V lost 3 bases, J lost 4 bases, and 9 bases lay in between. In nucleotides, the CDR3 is TGTGCCAGCAGCTTTGAGTCGAGCTATGGCTACACCTTC. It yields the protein CASSFESSYGYTF.

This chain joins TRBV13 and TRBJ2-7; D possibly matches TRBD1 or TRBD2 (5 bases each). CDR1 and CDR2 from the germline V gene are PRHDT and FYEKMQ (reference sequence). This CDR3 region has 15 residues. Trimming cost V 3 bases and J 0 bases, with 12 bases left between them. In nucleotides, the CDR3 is TGTGCCAGCAGCTTCACGGGGCTGAGCTCCTACGAGCAGTACTTC. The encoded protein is CASSFTGLSSYEQYF.

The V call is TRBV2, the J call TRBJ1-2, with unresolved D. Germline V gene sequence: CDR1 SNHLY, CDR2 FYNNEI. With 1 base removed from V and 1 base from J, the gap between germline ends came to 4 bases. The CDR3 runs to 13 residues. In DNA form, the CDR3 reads TGTGCCAGCAGTGAAGACATTAACTATGGCTACACCTTC. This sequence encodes CASSEDINYGYTF.

The CDR3 DNA follows: TGTGCCAGCAGCGGCGTAGGGAACACTGAAGCTTTCTTT. It yields the protein CASSGVGNTEAFF. The chain employs TRBV9 and TRBJ1-1; D is ambiguous. Germline lookup yields CDR1 SGDLS and CDR2 YYNGEE. This CDR3 is built from 13 residues. The V gene lost 3 bases and the J gene lost 1 base, with 7 bases spanning the gap.

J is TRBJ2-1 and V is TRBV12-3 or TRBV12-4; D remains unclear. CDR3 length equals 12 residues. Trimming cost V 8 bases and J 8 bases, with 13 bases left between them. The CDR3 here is CASFPGTHEQFF. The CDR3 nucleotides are TGTGCCAGCTTTCCCGGAACGCATGAGCAGTTCTTC.

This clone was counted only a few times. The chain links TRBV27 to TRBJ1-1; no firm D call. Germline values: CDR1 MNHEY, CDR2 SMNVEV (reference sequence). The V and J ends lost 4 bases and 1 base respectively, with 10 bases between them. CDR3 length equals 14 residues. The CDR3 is CASSYIGWNTEAFF. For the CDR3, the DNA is TGTGCCAGCAGTTACATAGGCTGGAACACTGAAGCTTTCTTT.

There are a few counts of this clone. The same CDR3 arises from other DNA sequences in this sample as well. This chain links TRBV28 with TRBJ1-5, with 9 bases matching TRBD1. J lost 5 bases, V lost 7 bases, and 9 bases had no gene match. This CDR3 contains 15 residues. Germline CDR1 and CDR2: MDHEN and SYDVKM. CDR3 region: CASTGSDRGYQPQHF. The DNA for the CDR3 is TGTGCCAGCACAGGTAGCGACAGGGGGTATCAGCCCCAGCATTTT.

The CDR3 loop reads CASSMRKTGSPSNQPQHF. The DNA for the CDR3 is TGTGCCAGTAGTATGAGGAAAACAGGGTCCCCGAGCAATCAGCCCCAGCATTTT. This chain connects TRBV19 to TRBJ1-5, with a weak D call TRBD1 (6 bases). This CDR3 is 18 amino acids long. Trimming took off 3 bases at V and 1 base at J, with 19 bases between the two ends. Germline values: CDR1 LNHDA, CDR2 SQIVND (reference sequence).

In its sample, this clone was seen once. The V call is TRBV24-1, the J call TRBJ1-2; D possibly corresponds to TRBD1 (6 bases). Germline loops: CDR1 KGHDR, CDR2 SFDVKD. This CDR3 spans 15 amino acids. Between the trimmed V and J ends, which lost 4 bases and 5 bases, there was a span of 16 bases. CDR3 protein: CATSEGKGGTYGYTF. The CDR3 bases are TGTGCCACCAGTGAAGGGAAAGGGGGAACTTATGGCTACACCTTC.

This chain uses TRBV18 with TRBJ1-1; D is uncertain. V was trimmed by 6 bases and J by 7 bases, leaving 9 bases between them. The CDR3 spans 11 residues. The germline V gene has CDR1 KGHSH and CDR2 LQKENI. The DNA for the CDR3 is TGTGCCAGCTCCCTGAGTGATGAAGCTTTCTTT. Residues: CASSLSDEAFF.

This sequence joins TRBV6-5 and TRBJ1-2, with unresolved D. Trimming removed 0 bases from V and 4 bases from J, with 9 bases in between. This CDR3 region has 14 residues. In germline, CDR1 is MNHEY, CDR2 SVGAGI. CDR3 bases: TGTGCCAGCAGTTACTCAGGGTTTGGCTATGGCTACACCTTC. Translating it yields CASSYSGFGYGYTF.

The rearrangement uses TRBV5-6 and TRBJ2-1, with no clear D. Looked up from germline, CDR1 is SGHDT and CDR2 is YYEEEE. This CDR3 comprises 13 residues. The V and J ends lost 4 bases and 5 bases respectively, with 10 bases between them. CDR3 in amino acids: CASSTGRDNEQFF. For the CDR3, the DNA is TGTGCCAGCAGCACCGGACGGGACAATGAGCAGTTCTTC.

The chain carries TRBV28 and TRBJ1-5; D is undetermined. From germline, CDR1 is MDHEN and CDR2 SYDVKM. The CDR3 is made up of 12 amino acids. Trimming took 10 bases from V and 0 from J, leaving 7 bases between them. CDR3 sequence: CATLGSNQPQHF. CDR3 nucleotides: TGTGCCACGCTTGGTAGCAATCAGCCCCAGCATTTT.

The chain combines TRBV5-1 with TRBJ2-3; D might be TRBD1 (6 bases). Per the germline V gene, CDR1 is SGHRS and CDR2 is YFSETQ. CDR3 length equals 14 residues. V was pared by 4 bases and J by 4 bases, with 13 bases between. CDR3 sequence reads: CASSPYGQSDTQYF. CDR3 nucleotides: TGCGCCAGCAGCCCCTACGGACAGTCAGATACGCAGTATTTT. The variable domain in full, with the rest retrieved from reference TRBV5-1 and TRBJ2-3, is KAGVTQTPRYLIKTRGQQVTLSCSPISGHRSVSWYQQTPGQGLQFLFEYFSETQRNKGNFPGRFSGRQFSNSRSEMNVSTLELGDSALYLCASSPYGQSDTQYFGPGTRLTVL.

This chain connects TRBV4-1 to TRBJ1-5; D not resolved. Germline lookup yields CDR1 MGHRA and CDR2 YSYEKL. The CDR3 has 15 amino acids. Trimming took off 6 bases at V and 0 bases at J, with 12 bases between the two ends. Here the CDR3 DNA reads TGCGCCAGCAGTCTGGCTAAGGATAGCAATCAGCCCCAGCATTTT. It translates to CASSLAKDSNQPQHF.

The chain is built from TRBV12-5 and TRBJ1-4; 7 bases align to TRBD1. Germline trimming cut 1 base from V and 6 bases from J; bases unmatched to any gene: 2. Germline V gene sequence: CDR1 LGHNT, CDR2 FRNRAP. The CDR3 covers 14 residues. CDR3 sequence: CASGLGQGDEKLFF. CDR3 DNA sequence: TGTGCTAGTGGTTTGGGGCAGGGGGATGAAAAACTGTTTTTT.

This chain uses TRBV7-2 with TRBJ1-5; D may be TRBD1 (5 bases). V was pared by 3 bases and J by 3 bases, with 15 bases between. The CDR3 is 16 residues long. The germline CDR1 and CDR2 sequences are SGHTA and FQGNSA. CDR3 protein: CASSFGAGRTNQPQHF. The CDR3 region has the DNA TGTGCCAGCAGCTTCGGGGCGGGAAGGACCAATCAGCCCCAGCATTTT. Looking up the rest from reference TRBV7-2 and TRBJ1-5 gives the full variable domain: GAGVSQSPSNKVTEKGKDVELRCDPISGHTALYWYRQSLGQGLEFLIYFQGNSAPDKSGLPSDRFSAERTGGSVSTLTIQRTQQEDSAVYLCASSFGAGRTNQPQHFGDGTRLSIL.

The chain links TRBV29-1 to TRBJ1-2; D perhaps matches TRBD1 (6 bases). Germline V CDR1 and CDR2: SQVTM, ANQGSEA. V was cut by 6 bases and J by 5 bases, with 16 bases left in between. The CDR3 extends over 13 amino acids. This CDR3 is CSVRWQGSYGYTF. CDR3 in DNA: TGCAGCGTCCGATGGCAGGGGTCGTATGGCTACACCTTC.

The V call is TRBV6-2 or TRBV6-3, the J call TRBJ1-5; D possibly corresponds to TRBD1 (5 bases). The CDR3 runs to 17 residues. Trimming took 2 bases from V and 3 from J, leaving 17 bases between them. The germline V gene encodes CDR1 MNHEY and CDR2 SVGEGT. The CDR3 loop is CASSYRPRDSPNQPQHF. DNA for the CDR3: TGTGCCAGCAGTTACCGCCCACGTGACAGTCCCAATCAGCCCCAGCATTTT.

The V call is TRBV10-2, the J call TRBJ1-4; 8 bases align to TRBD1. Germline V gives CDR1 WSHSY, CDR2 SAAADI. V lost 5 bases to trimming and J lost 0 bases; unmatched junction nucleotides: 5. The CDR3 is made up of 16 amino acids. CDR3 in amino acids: CASSPGGAATNEKLFF. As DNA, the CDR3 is TGCGCCAGCAGTCCAGGGGGCGCCGCAACTAATGAAAAACTGTTTTTT.

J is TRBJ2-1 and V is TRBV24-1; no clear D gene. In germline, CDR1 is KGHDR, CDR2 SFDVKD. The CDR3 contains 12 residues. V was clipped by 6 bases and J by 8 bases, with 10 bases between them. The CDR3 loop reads CATSKRADEQFF. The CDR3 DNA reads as TGTGCCACCAGTAAACGGGCGGATGAGCAGTTCTTC.

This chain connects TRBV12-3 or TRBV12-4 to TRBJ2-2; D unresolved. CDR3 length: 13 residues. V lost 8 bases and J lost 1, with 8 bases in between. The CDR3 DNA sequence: TGTGCCAGCTGGAAAGAGAACACCGGGGAGCTGTTTTTT. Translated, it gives CASWKENTGELFF.

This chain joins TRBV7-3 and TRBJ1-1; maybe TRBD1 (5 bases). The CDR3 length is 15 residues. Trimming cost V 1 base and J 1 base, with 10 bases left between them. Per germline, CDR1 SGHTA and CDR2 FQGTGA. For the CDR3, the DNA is TGTGCCAGCAGCTTAATGGGGACCTCGAACACTGAAGCTTTCTTT. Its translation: CASSLMGTSNTEAFF.

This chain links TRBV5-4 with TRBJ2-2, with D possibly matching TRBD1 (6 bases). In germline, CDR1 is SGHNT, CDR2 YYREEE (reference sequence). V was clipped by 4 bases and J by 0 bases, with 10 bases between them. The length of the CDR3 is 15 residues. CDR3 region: CASSRDTSNTGELFF. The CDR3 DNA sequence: TGTGCCAGCAGCAGGGACACATCGAACACCGGGGAGCTGTTTTTT.

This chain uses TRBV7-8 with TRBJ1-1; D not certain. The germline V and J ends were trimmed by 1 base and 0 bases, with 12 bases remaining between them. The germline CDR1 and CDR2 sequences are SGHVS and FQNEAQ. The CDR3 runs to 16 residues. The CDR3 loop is CASSLGSAAMNTEAFF. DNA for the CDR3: TGTGCCAGCAGCTTAGGTTCAGCCGCTATGAACACTGAAGCTTTCTTT. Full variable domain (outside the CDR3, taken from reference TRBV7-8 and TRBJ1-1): GAGVSQSPRYKVAKRGQDVALRCDPISGHVSLFWYQQALGQGPEFLTYFQNEAQLDKSGLPSDRFFAERPEGSVSTLKIQRTQQEDSAVYLCASSLGSAAMNTEAFFGQGTRLTVV.

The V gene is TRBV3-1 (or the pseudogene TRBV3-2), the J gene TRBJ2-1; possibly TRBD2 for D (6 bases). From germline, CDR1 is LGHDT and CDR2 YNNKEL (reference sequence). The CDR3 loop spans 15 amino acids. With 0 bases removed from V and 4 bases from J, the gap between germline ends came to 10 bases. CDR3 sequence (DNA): TGTGCCAGCAGCCAAGACGGCGGGGCTTACAATGAGCAGTTCTTC. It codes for CASSQDGGAYNEQFF.

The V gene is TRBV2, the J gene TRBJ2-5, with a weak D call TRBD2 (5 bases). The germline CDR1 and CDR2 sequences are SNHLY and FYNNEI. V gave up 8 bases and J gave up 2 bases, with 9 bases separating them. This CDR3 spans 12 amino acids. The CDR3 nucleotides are TGTGCCAGCCGTGGCGGGCAAGAGACCCAGTACTTC. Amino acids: CASRGGQETQYF. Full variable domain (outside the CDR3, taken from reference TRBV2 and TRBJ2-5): EPEVTQTPSHQVTQMGQEVILRCVPISNHLYFYWYRQILGQKVEFLVSFYNNEISEKSEIFDDQFSVERPDGSNFTLKIRSTKLEDSAMYFCASRGGQETQYFGPGTRLLVL.

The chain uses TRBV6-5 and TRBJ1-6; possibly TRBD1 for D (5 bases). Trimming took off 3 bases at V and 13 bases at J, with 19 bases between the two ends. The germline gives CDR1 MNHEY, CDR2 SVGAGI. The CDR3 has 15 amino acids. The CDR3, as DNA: TGTGCCAGCAGTTATACACCGGGAGGGGAGTACCCCCTCCACTTT. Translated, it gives CASSYTPGGEYPLHF.